This entry lists 2 T cell receptor beta chains sequenced from one sample in a study of T cells in Graves' hyperthyroidism and ophthalmopathy. RNA transcripts gave rise to amplified TCR beta CDR3 regions. The primer set for the first-round RT-PCR of the TCR CDR3 was HTBI. TCRdb recomputed calls from the multiplex PCR reads with MiXCR, one row per CDR3 protein. This sample has 350,000 to 400,000 distinct CDR3 sequences, with approximately 20% found just once. The material sequenced was blood. These receptors all come from a woman younger than 35 with Graves' hyperthyroidism.

This clonotype appeared many times. J is TRBJ1-5 and V is TRBV24-1; 7 bases match TRBD1. The CDR3 contains 15 residues. V shed 6 bases, J shed 2 bases, and the junction held 6 bases outside the gene matches. Germline CDR1 and CDR2: KGHDR and SFDVKD. Written as DNA, the CDR3 is TGTGCCACCAGTCAGGGGGATCGGGGCAATCAGCCCCAGCATTTT. Translation: CATSQGDRGNQPQHF.

The table lists this clonotype with many counts. J is TRBJ1-2 and V is TRBV5-1; no clear D gene. CDR3 length equals 13 residues. Germline V lookup: CDR1 SGHRS, CDR2 YFSETQ. V lost 4 bases and J lost 3, with 10 bases in between. CDR3 in amino acids: CASSAPEDYGYTF. As DNA, the CDR3 is TGCGCCAGCAGCGCCCCGGAAGACTATGGCTACACCTTC.